These 12 T cell receptor beta chains came from one sample sequenced in a study of T cell responses to AZD1222 COVID-19 vaccine. Assay: immunoSEQ multiplex PCR; the TCRdb copy retains only in-frame clones and omits some. This sample has over 150,000 clones; around 89% occur once, and the top ten carry around 2.9%. Sequencing was performed on peripheral blood, taken on day 0 of AZD1222 vaccination. Receptors were obtained from an adult in good health.

V gene TRBV4-1 combines with J gene TRBJ2-5; tentatively, D is TRBD2 (7 bases). Germline V gene data show CDR1 as MGHRA and CDR2 as YSYEKL. The ends were cut back, 1 base at V and 5 bases at J, with 17 bases in the middle. The CDR3 extends over 16 amino acids. The chain's CDR3 is CASSQGATGGRETQYF. DNA of the CDR3: TGCGCCAGCAGCCAAGGGGCAACGGGGGGCAGGGAGACCCAGTACTTC.

CDR3: CASTLDRTDTGELFF. CDR3 nucleotide sequence: TGTGCCAGCACCCTAGACAGGACGGACACCGGGGAGCTGTTTTTT. The V and J genes are TRBV5-4 and TRBJ2-2, with D maybe TRBD1 (6 bases). V was clipped by 6 bases and J by 3 bases, with 15 bases between them. Germline lookup yields CDR1 SGHNT and CDR2 YYREEE (reference sequence). The CDR3 extends over 15 amino acids.

This clone was seen a single time. The rearrangement joins TRBV10-3 to TRBJ1-2, with 8 nucleotides matching TRBD1. V shed 11 bases, J shed 1 base, and the junction held 3 bases outside the gene matches. This CDR3 has 12 residues. Germline assignment: CDR1 ENHRY and CDR2 SYGVKD. The CDR3 here is CAVTGDNYGYTF. CDR3 nucleotide sequence: TGTGCCGTGACAGGGGATAACTATGGCTACACCTTC.

The chain recombines TRBV6-5 with TRBJ1-5; D gene uncertain. Germline loops: CDR1 MNHEY, CDR2 SVGAGI. Trimming cost V 0 bases and J 5 bases, with 11 bases left between them. The CDR3 has 15 amino acids. CDR3 bases: TGTGCCAGCAGTTACTCGCCCCAGGCCGATCAGCCCCAGCATTTT. As protein: CASSYSPQADQPQHF.

The chain joins TRBV6-5 to TRBJ2-5; TRBD1 might be the D (7 bases). In germline, CDR1 is MNHEY, CDR2 SVGAGI. V was clipped by 6 bases and J by 5 bases, with 16 bases between them. This CDR3 contains 14 residues. This CDR3 is CASRLQGTRETQYF. Here the CDR3 DNA reads TGTGCCAGCAGACTACAGGGGACTCGGGAGACCCAGTACTTC.

The V and J genes are TRBV3-1 (or the pseudogene TRBV3-2) and TRBJ1-2; 7 nucleotides agree with TRBD1. Germline-derived CDR1 and CDR2 are LGHDT and YNNKEL (reference sequence). The ends lost 5 bases at V and 8 bases at J; junction bases unmatched: 8. This CDR3 contains 13 residues. The CDR3 loop reads CASSGDSRGGYTF. For the CDR3, the DNA is TGTGCCAGCAGCGGGGACAGTCGAGGCGGCTACACCTTC.

Only a few counts were recorded for this clone. The chain couples TRBV7-6 to TRBJ1-1; 9 nucleotides match TRBD1. V trimming: 1 base; J trimming: 4 bases; junction bases outside the gene matches: 7. Germline V gives CDR1 SGHVS, CDR2 FNYEAQ. This CDR3 comprises 16 residues. CDR3 protein: CASSLGTGVGATEAFF. The CDR3 DNA sequence: TGTGCCAGCAGCTTAGGGACAGGGGTTGGGGCCACTGAAGCTTTCTTT.

In its sample, this clone was seen once. V and J are TRBV18 and TRBJ2-7; 9 bases match TRBD2. Germline-derived CDR1 and CDR2 are KGHSH and LQKENI. The CDR3 sequence is 16 residues long. V was pared by 1 base and J by 2 bases, with 6 bases of the junction left unmatched. CDR3 in amino acids: CASSPLLAGKTYEQYF. The CDR3 region has the DNA TGTGCCAGCTCACCACTCCTAGCGGGGAAGACCTACGAGCAGTACTTC.

The chain links TRBV10-1 to TRBJ2-2; possibly TRBD1 or TRBD2 for D (5 bases each). Germline assignment: CDR1 WNHNN and CDR2 SYGVQD (reference sequence). With 0 bases removed from V and 1 base from J, the gap between germline ends came to 9 bases. This CDR3 is built from 16 residues. The DNA of the CDR3 is TGCGCCAGCAGTGAGTCCAAGGGGAGGAACACCGGGGAGCTGTTTTTT. It specifies CASSESKGRNTGELFF.

In its sample, this clone was seen once. The CDR3 coding sequence is TGTGCCAGCAGCTTAAGTTGGGAGACCCAGTACTTC. Residues: CASSLSWETQYF. This chain connects TRBV7-2 to TRBJ2-5; D remains unclear. The V gene's germline CDR1 is SGHTA and CDR2 FQGNSA. CDR3 size: 12 residues. With 2 bases removed from V and 5 bases from J, the gap between germline ends came to 6 bases.

J is TRBJ2-1 and V is TRBV19; D call uncertain. V gave up 3 bases and J gave up 0 bases, with 9 bases separating them. In germline, CDR1 is LNHDA, CDR2 SQIVND (reference sequence). This CDR3 spans 15 amino acids. CDR3 nucleotide sequence: TGTGCCAGTAGTATTCAAGGTAGCTCCTACAATGAGCAGTTCTTC. This translates into CASSIQGSSYNEQFF. Supplemented by reference TRBV19 and TRBJ2-1, the full variable domain reads DGGITQSPKYLFRKEGQNVTLSCEQNLNHDAMYWYRQDPGQGLRLIYYSQIVNDFQKGDIAEGYSVSREKKESFPLTVTSAQKNPTAFYLCASSIQGSSYNEQFFGPGTRLTVL.

The genes are TRBV3-1 (or the pseudogene TRBV3-2) and TRBJ2-5; D not resolved. Germline values: CDR1 LGHDT, CDR2 YNNKEL (reference sequence). CDR3 length: 15 residues. Trimming cost V 0 bases and J 3 bases, with 11 bases left between them. CDR3 region: CASSQEWAPEETQYF. Here the CDR3 DNA reads TGTGCCAGCAGCCAAGAGTGGGCGCCGGAAGAGACCCAGTACTTC.